This TCR beta chain was recorded in a study of early T cells in non-severe SARS-CoV-2 infection. The CDR3 consists of 10 residues. The ends were cut back, 8 bases at V and 8 bases at J, with 12 bases in the middle. The germline CDR1 and CDR2 sequences are SQVTM and ANQGSEA. This clonotype has more than one count but fewer than ten. cDNA molecules, individually, were tagged with unique molecular identifiers. Each CDR3 protein is one row after TCRdb ran MiXCR on the 5' RACE reads. The table includes roughly 120,000 distinct CDR3 sequences, about 15% detected once. The rearrangement joins TRBV29-1 to TRBJ1-2; D not resolved. Sequenced sample: whole blood. The receptor was derived from an adult who was a healthcare worker with PCR-confirmed SARS-CoV-2 infection or an uninfected control (not recorded which). The CDR3 protein is CSPPVFGYTF. Written as DNA, the CDR3 is TGCAGCCCCCCCGTATTCGGCTACACCTTC. Using reference TRBV29-1 and TRBJ1-2 for the parts outside the CDR3, the full variable domain is SAVISQKPSRDICQRGTSLTIQCQVDSQVTMMFWYRQQPGQSLTLIATANQGSEATYESGFVIDKFPISRPNLTFSTLTVSNMSPEDSSIYLCSPPVFGYTFGSGTRLTVV.